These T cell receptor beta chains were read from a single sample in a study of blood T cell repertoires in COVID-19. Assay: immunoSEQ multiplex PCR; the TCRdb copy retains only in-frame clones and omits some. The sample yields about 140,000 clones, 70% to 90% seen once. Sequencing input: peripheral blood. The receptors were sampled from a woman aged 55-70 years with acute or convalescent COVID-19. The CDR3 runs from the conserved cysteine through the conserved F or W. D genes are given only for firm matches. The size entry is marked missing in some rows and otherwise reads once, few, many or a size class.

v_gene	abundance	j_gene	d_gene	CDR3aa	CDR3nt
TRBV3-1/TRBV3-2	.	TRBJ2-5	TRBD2	CASSQTPTSGGETQYF	TGTGCCAGCAGCCAAACCCCGACTAGCGGGGGTGAGACCCAGTACTTC
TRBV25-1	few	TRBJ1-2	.	CASSDLEGYGYTF	TGTGCCAGCAGTGACTTGGAGGGATATGGCTACACCTTC
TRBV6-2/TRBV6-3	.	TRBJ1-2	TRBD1	CASSNGQGLGF	TGTGCCAGCAGTAACGGACAGGGGCTAGGCTTC
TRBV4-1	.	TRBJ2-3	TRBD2	CASSQDPGLAGETDTQYF	TGCGCCAGCAGCCAAGATCCGGGACTAGCGGGGGAGACAGATACGCAGTATTTT
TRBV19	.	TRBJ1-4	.	CASAQRGKYEKLFF	TGTGCCAGCGCTCAGCGAGGGAAATATGAAAAACTGTTTTTT
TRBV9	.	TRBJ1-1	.	CASSVFEGTEAFF	TGTGCCAGCAGCGTATTCGAGGGCACTGAAGCTTTCTTT
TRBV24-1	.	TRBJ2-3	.	CATIDQVTDTQYF	TGTGCCACCATCGACCAGGTCACAGATACGCAGTATTTT
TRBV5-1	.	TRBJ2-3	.	CASSREGATSTDTQYF	TGCGCCAGCAGCCGGGAGGGGGCGACTAGCACAGATACGCAGTATTTT
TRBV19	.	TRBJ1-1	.	CASSYTTGNTEAFF	TGTGCCAGTAGTTATACGACAGGCAACACTGAAGCTTTCTTT
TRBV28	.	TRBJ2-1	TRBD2	CASSLFQGSGGEQFF	TGTGCCAGCAGTTTATTCCAGGGGTCGGGAGGGGAGCAGTTCTTC
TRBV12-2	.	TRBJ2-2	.	CASRLAILPGPLLNTGELFF	TGTGCAAGTCGCTTAGCGATTTTACCTGGGCCCCTGTTGAACACCGGGGAGCTGTTTTTT
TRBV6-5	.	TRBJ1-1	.	CASITQPDTEAFF	TGTGCCAGCATTACACAGCCAGACACTGAAGCTTTCTTT
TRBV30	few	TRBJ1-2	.	CAWGPGVGYGYTF	TGTGCCTGGGGTCCCGGGGTGGGCTATGGCTACACCTTC
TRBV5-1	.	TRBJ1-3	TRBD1	CASSPTGQSNGNTIYF	TGCGCCAGCAGCCCAACGGGACAGTCGAATGGAAACACCATATATTTT
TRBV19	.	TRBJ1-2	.	CASRESGTSNYGYTF	TGTGCCAGCCGCGAGTCCGGGACTTCTAACTATGGCTACACCTTC
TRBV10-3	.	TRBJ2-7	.	CAISEAQPLYEQYF	TGTGCCATCAGTGAGGCACAGCCACTTTACGAGCAGTACTTC
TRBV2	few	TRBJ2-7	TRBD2	CASSENPTGGYEQYF	TGTGCCAGCAGTGAAAACCCGACGGGGGGCTACGAGCAGTACTTC
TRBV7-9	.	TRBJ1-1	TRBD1	CASSFSGGKTITEAFF	TGTGCCAGCAGCTTCTCAGGGGGTAAAACGATCACTGAAGCTTTCTTT
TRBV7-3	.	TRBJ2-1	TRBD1	CASSSGQGHDEQFF	TGTGCCAGCAGCTCGGGACAGGGCCATGATGAGCAGTTCTTC
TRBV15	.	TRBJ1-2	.	CATSTGGASNYGYTF	TGTGCCACCAGCACCGGGGGGGCTAGTAACTATGGCTACACCTTC
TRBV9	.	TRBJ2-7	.	CASSGGQSYEQYF	TGTGCCAGCAGCGGCGGACAGTCCTACGAGCAGTACTTC
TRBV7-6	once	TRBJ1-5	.	CASSTGGGGPNQPQHF	TGTGCCAGCAGCACCGGGGGCGGGGGTCCCAATCAGCCCCAGCATTTT
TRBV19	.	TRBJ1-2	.	CASSPQTGGYGYTF	TGTGCCAGTAGTCCCCAGACCGGCGGCTATGGCTACACCTTC
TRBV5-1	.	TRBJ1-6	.	CASALAGTNSPLHF	TGCGCCAGCGCCCTGGCGGGGACTAATTCACCCCTCCACTTT
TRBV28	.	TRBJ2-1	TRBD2	CASRSTRSGGAINEQFF	TGTGCCAGCAGATCTACCCGTAGCGGGGGGGCCATCAATGAGCAGTTCTTC
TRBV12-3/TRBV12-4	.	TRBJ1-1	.	CASTQGVGTEAFF	TGTGCCAGCACCCAAGGGGTTGGCACTGAAGCTTTCTTT
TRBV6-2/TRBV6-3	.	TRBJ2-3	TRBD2	CASSYSRAAGVDTQYF	TGTGCCAGCAGTTACTCTAGGGCAGCGGGGGTAGATACGCAGTATTTT
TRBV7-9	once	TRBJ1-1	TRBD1	CASSLQGAGEAFF	TGTGCCAGCAGCTTACAGGGGGCAGGTGAAGCTTTCTTT
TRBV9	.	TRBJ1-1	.	CASSVNEALNTEAFF	TGTGCCAGCAGCGTAAATGAGGCCCTGAACACTGAAGCTTTCTTT
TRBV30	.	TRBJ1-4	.	CAWNGSGEKLFF	TGTGCCTGGAACGGGTCCGGCGAAAAACTGTTTTTT
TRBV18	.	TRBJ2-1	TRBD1	CASSPFTGGSYNEQFF	TGTGCCAGCTCACCATTTACAGGGGGATCCTACAATGAGCAGTTCTTC
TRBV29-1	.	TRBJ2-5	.	CSDMGLGETQYF	TGCAGCGACATGGGGCTCGGGGAGACCCAGTACTTC
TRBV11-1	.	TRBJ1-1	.	CASSLRLLNTEAFF	TGTGCCAGCAGCTTAAGACTGCTGAACACTGAAGCTTTCTTT
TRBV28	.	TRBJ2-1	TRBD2	CASSGQLRGGIGEQFF	TGTGCCAGCAGTGGACAACTCCGCGGGGGGATTGGTGAGCAGTTCTTC
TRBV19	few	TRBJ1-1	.	CASSQGPGTEAFF	TGTGCCAGTAGCCAGGGGCCGGGTACTGAAGCTTTCTTT